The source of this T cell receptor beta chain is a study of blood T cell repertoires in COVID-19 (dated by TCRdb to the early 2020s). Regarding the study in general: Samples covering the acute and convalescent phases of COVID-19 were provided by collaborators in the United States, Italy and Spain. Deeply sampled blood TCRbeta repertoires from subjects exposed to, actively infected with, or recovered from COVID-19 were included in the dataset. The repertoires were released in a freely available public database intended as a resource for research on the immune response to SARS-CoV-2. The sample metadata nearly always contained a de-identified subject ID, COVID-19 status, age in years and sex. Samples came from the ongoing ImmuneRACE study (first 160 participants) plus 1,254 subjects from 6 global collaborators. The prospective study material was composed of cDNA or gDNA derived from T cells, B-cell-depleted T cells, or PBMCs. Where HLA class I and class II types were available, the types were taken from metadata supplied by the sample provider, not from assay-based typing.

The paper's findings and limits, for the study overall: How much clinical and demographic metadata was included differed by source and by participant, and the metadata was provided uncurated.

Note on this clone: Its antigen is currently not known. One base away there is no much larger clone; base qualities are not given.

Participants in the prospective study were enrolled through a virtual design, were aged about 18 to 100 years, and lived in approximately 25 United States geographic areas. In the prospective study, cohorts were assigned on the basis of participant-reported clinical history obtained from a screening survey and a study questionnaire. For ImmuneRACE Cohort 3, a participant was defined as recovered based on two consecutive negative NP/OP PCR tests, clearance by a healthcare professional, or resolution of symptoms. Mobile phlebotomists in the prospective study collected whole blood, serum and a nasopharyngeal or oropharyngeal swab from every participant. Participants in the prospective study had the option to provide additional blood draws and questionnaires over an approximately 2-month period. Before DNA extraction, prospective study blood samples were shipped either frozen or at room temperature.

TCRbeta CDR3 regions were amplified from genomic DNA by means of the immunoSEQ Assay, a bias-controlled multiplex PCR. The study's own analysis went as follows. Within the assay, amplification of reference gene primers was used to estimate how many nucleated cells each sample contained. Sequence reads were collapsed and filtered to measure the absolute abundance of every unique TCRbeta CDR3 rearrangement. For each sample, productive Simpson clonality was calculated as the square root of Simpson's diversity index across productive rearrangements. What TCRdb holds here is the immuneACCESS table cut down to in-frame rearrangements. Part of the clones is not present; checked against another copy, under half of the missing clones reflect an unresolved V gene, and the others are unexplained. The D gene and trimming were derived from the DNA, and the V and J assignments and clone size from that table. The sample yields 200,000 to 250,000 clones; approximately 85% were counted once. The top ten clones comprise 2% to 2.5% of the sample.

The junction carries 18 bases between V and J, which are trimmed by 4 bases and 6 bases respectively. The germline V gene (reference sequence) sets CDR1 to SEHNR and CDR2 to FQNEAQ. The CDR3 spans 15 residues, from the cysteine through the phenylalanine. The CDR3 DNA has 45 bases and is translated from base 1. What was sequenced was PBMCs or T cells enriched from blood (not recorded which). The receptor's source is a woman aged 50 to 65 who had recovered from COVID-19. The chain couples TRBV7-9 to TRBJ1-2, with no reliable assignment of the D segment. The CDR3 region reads CASSSVGPRDHGYTF. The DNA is TGTGCCAGCAGCTCCGTGGGCCCCCGTGACCATGGCTACACCTTC.